Listed below are T cell receptor beta chains from one sample, sequenced in a study of siplizumab effects on memory and regulatory T cells. Sequenced by immunoSEQ multiplex PCR; TCRdb stores in-frame clones only, minus some. Here the sample spans 75,000 to 100,000 clones, roughly 94% being singletons. The source material was non-Treg CD4+ T cells sorted from blood. These TCRs come from a human donor in good health. Both conserved end residues are part of each CDR3. D genes are given only for firm matches. Expanded clones get a size class; other rows say once, few or many, or leave the size out.

TRBV7-2	TRBJ2-5	NA	NA	CASSLGRETQYF	TGTGCCAGCAGCTTAGGTCGAGAGACCCAGTACTTC
TRBV7-2	TRBJ1-2	NA	NA	CASSLGRVYGYTF	TGTGCCAGCAGCTTAGGTCGGGTCTACGGCTACACCTTC
TRBV5-8	TRBJ2-7	NA	NA	CASSWSEGPLAEQYF	TGTGCCAGCAGCTGGAGTGAGGGACCTCTGGCCGAGCAGTACTTC
TRBV5-1	TRBJ2-6	once	NA	CASSSRDGANVLTF	TGCGCCAGCAGCTCCAGGGATGGGGCCAACGTCCTGACTTTC
TRBV19	TRBJ2-3	NA	TRBD1	CATSSDRELTDTQYF	TGTGCCACTTCCTCTGACAGGGAACTAACAGATACGCAGTATTTT
TRBV11-2	TRBJ2-4	NA	NA	CASRALRGKNIQYF	TGTGCCAGCAGGGCGTTAAGGGGAAAAAACATTCAGTACTTC
TRBV19	TRBJ2-4	NA	NA	CASSIRDALGLAKNIQYF	TGTGCCAGTAGTATCCGGGACGCGCTCGGTTTAGCCAAAAACATTCAGTACTTC
TRBV7-3	TRBJ1-3	NA	TRBD1	CASSSRDRAYSGNTIYF	TGTGCCAGCAGCTCTCGGGACAGGGCCTACTCTGGAAACACCATATATTTT
TRBV6-5	TRBJ2-5	NA	NA	CASSPTRETQYF	TGTGCCAGCAGTCCTACCCGTGAGACCCAGTACTTC
TRBV7-3	TRBJ2-7	NA	NA	CASSVDRWGEQYF	TGTGCCAGCAGCGTCGATAGGTGGGGCGAGCAGTACTTC
TRBV6-6	TRBJ2-1	NA	TRBD2	CASSYSRTSGNEQFF	TGTGCCAGCAGTTACTCCAGGACTAGCGGAAATGAGCAGTTCTTC
TRBV9	TRBJ2-1	NA	NA	CASSTLAVNEQFF	TGTGCCAGCAGCACCCTAGCAGTCAATGAGCAGTTCTTC
TRBV7-6	TRBJ1-1	NA	NA	CASSLDPSSETEAFF	TGTGCCAGCAGCTTAGACCCATCCTCGGAAACTGAAGCTTTCTTT
TRBV28	TRBJ2-7	NA	TRBD2	CASSSSKTSGRGHEQYF	TGTGCCAGCAGTTCATCCAAGACTAGCGGGAGAGGCCACGAGCAGTACTTC
TRBV13	TRBJ2-1	once	NA	CASSLVDEQFF	TGTGCCAGCAGCTTAGTCGATGAGCAGTTCTTC
TRBV28	TRBJ2-4	NA	NA	CASSLLTPDIQYF	TGTGCCAGCAGTTTGCTGACCCCAGACATTCAGTACTTC
TRBV5-1	TRBJ2-3	NA	NA	CASSLGGMALDTQYF	TGCGCCAGCAGCTTAGGCGGGATGGCATTAGATACGCAGTATTTT
TRBV30	TRBJ2-1	NA	TRBD2	CAWSTGLAGVNEQFF	TGTGCCTGGAGTACGGGACTAGCGGGAGTCAATGAGCAGTTCTTC
TRBV27	TRBJ2-1	NA	NA	CASSTAGTRQFF	TGTGCCAGCAGCACGGCCGGGACCCGGCAGTTCTTC
TRBV7-6	TRBJ2-2	NA	NA	CASSLFRGSNTGELFF	TGTGCCAGCAGCTTATTCAGGGGTTCGAACACCGGGGAGCTGTTTTTT
TRBV6-6	TRBJ2-1	NA	TRBD1	CASSQMGQGRNEQFF	TGTGCCAGCAGCCAAATGGGACAGGGGAGGAATGAGCAGTTCTTC
TRBV5-8	TRBJ2-5	NA	NA	CASTIGLQGRETQYF	TGTGCCAGCACCATCGGACTACAGGGCAGGGAGACCCAGTACTTC
TRBV29-1	TRBJ2-1	NA	TRBD2	CSARLAGGSSYNEQFF	TGCAGCGCCCGACTAGCGGGAGGGAGCTCCTACAATGAGCAGTTCTTC
TRBV28	TRBJ1-2	once	TRBD1	CASSTPWDSYNYGYTF	TGTGCCAGCAGTACCCCCTGGGACAGCTACAACTATGGCTACACCTTC
TRBV7-9	TRBJ1-4	NA	NA	CASSLGGPSPNEKLFF	TGTGCCAGCAGCTTAGGGGGGCCATCACCTAATGAAAAACTGTTTTTT
TRBV15	TRBJ2-7	NA	NA	CATSRDPLQGIDYEQYF	TGTGCCACCAGCAGAGACCCGCTCCAGGGAATTGACTACGAGCAGTACTTC
TRBV5-5	TRBJ1-2	NA	NA	CASSLSQGIGGYTF	TGTGCCAGCAGCTTGAGTCAGGGGATCGGTGGCTACACCTTC
TRBV29-1	TRBJ2-1	NA	NA	CSFPTGSRNEQFF	TGCAGCTTCCCCACAGGGTCACGGAATGAGCAGTTCTTC
TRBV5-4	TRBJ2-7	NA	NA	CASSLVGGGSSYEQYF	TGTGCCAGCAGCTTGGTCGGGGGCGGGAGCTCCTACGAGCAGTACTTC
TRBV6-6	TRBJ1-5	NA	NA	CASSYGHGNQPQHF	TGTGCCAGCAGTTACGGACATGGCAATCAGCCCCAGCATTTT
TRBV10-1	TRBJ2-2	once	NA	CASSETGELFF	TGCGCCAGCAGCGAAACCGGGGAGCTGTTTTTT
TRBV15	TRBJ2-3	NA	NA	CATSRRQRLSTDTQYF	TGTGCCACCAGCAGGCGTCAGCGCCTGAGCACAGATACGCAGTATTTT
TRBV5-1	TRBJ1-1	NA	NA	CASSLDTGLNTEAFF	TGCGCCAGCAGCTTGGATACGGGCTTGAACACTGAAGCTTTCTTT
TRBV11-2	TRBJ2-1	once	NA	CASSLDSGLESFF	TGTGCCAGCAGCTTAGATTCCGGCCTAGAGTCGTTCTTC
TRBV28	TRBJ1-3	NA	NA	CASSLYGTSPLGNTIYF	TGTGCCAGCAGTTTATATGGGACATCTCCTCTTGGAAACACCATATATTTT
TRBV30	TRBJ2-5	once	TRBD1	CAWGGQASETQYF	TGTGCCTGGGGGGGACAGGCGTCGGAGACCCAGTACTTC
TRBV29-1	TRBJ1-1	NA	NA	CSVFSGSTEAFF	TGCAGCGTTTTTTCCGGGAGCACTGAAGCTTTCTTT